The T cell receptor (beta chain) described here comes from a study of T cell repertoires in cytomegalovirus infection. Study as a whole: The study used recently identified HLA-C-restricted and well-studied HLA-B-restricted CMV epitopes. Signatures in public TCR beta sequences pointed to both CMV infection and matching HLA type.

TCRdb ran MiXCR on the reads and lists one entry per CDR3 protein. This table has approximately 910,000 distinct CDR3 sequences, about a third appearing once. Details on this clonotype: The antigen remains undetermined.

The study, taken as a whole, reports: Cumulated frequencies of public TCR beta families served to identify carriers of CMV plus the relevant HLA. Across the ex vivo response, the dominant clonotypes were HLA-C-restricted CMV-specific TCR beta clonotypes.

This receptor was taken from a human donor in good health (CMV status not recorded). Some clones in this sample may be carry-over from other donors' samples. The material sequenced was cultured CD8+ T cells from PBMCs, taken from culture after CMV antigen stimulation.

CDR3 region: CASSQDMGANNEQFF. The CDR3 coding sequence is TGCGCCAGCAGCCAAGATATGGGGGCTAACAATGAGCAGTTCTTC. The rearrangement joins TRBV4-3 to TRBJ2-1; possible D gene TRBD1, 6 bases. From germline, CDR1 is LGHNA and CDR2 YSLEER. With 0 bases removed from V and 5 bases from J, the gap between germline ends came to 11 bases. The CDR3 contains 15 residues.